Presented here are 32 T cell receptor beta chains from one specimen sequenced in a study of T cells expressing NK-cell markers. TCRdb reworked the 5' RACE reads into one entry per CDR3 protein, no DNA. The sample shows around 380,000 distinct CDR3 sequences, and approximately 12% sits with its ten largest clones. The material sequenced was blood T cells: a sorted CD56 or NKG2C T cell subset, CD4+ or CD8+ T cells, or bulk PBMC T cells (not recorded which). Receptor source: a woman aged 45-59 years in good health.

The chain employs TRBV12-3 or TRBV12-4 and TRBJ1-3; TCRdb's D gene call, TRBD1, goes unchecked for lack of DNA. This CDR3 has 15 residues. CDR3 amino acids: CASSPVAGTGNTIYF.

J is TRBJ1-2 and V is TRBV29-1. This CDR3 is built from 12 residues. Germline-derived CDR1 and CDR2 are SQVTM and ANQGSEA. CDR3 sequence reads: CSVVTANYGYTF.

The V and J genes are TRBV28 and TRBJ1-1; absent DNA, TCRdb's TRBD1 call cannot be checked. The CDR3 length is 16 residues. From germline, CDR1 is MDHEN and CDR2 SYDVKM. CDR3 sequence reads: CASRGGSRGGNTEAFF.

The genes are TRBV20-1 and TRBJ2-1; the TCRdb call, TRBD2, lacks DNA for checking. This CDR3 comprises 12 residues. CDR1 is DFQATT and CDR2 is SNEGSKA in the germline V gene (reference sequence). The CDR3 loop is CSGLAGVYEQFF.

This chain connects TRBV7-9 to TRBJ2-1; the D call from TCRdb, TRBD2, cannot be confirmed without DNA. Germline V gives CDR1 SEHNR, CDR2 FQNEAQ (reference sequence). The length of the CDR3 is 15 residues. CDR3 protein: CATSSGWPPGNEQFF.

The chain employs TRBV20-1 and TRBJ2-1; the TCRdb call, TRBD2, lacks DNA for checking. CDR1 DFQATT and CDR2 SNEGSKA come from the germline V gene (reference sequence). The length of the CDR3 is 15 residues. The CDR3 sequence is CSAPDRTSGNNEQFF.

The chain is built from TRBV12-5 and TRBJ2-3. CDR3 length equals 13 residues. Germline V lookup: CDR1 LGHNT, CDR2 FRNRAP. This CDR3 reads CASGLRSTDTQYF.

The rearrangement links TRBV5-6 to TRBJ1-1; the TCRdb call, TRBD1, lacks DNA for checking. Germline CDR1 and CDR2: SGHDT and YYEEEE. There are 12 residues in the CDR3. CDR3 amino acids: CASSPGQKQAFF.

The genes are TRBV6-6 and TRBJ1-5. Germline V gene data show CDR1 as MNHNY and CDR2 as SVGAGI (reference sequence). This CDR3 has 12 residues. The chain's CDR3 is CASLAGDQPQHF.

This sequence joins TRBV6-1 and TRBJ2-1; TCRdb designates TRBD2, a call that cannot be tested without DNA. CDR1 and CDR2 from the germline V gene are MNHNS and SASEGT. The CDR3 extends over 16 amino acids. CDR3 loop: CASRVIAGARTREQFF.

The genes are TRBV4-1 and TRBJ1-1; the D call of TRBD1 rests on TCRdb alone, since no DNA is present to check it. In germline, CDR1 is MGHRA, CDR2 YSYEKL. This CDR3 contains 14 residues. The CDR3 reads CASSLHGVNTEAFF.

The chain couples TRBV12-3 or TRBV12-4 to TRBJ2-1; the TRBD1 assignment by TCRdb is unverifiable without DNA. The CDR3 contains 14 residues. CDR3: CASSSPPVFYEQFF.

The chain carries TRBV4-2 and TRBJ2-3; TCRdb returns TRBD2, unconfirmable since there is no DNA. Per the germline V gene, CDR1 is LGHNA and CDR2 is YNFKEQ. This CDR3 is built from 17 residues. The chain's CDR3 is CASSPSSAGVSTDTQYF.

The V call is TRBV2, the J call TRBJ2-5; no DNA is available, so the TRBD2 call from TCRdb remains unchecked. From germline, CDR1 is SNHLY and CDR2 FYNNEI. CDR3 length: 11 residues. CDR3 loop: CASGTQETQYF.

The chain has TRBV4-1 and TRBJ2-5; lacking DNA, the TRBD2 call made by TCRdb goes unchecked. The CDR3 sequence is 14 residues long. Germline-derived CDR1 and CDR2 are MGHRA and YSYEKL. The chain's CDR3 is CASSSSGLRVTQYF.

This chain links TRBV20-1 with TRBJ2-1; TCRdb reports TRBD2, a call that lacks DNA to check it against. Germline-derived CDR1 and CDR2 are DFQATT and SNEGSKA (reference sequence). CDR3 length equals 15 residues. This chain's CDR3 is CSARLPDSNYNEQFF.

The chain has TRBV3-1 and TRBJ2-3; TCRdb selects TRBD2, and the lack of DNA leaves this call unchecked. CDR1 is LGHDT and CDR2 is YNNKEL in the germline V gene (reference sequence). There are 18 residues in the CDR3. CDR3 region: CASSLPSGAGGPGNTQYF.

This chain links TRBV12-3 or TRBV12-4 with TRBJ2-3; TCRdb gives TRBD2 as the D gene, but with no DNA this cannot be confirmed. This CDR3 has 15 amino acids. The CDR3 is CASSLVGGSLDTQYF.

The chain's CDR3 is CASSQVATRGTDTQYF. The chain employs TRBV4-2 and TRBJ2-3; TCRdb outputs TRBD1, but without DNA this stays unchecked. The germline gives CDR1 LGHNA, CDR2 YNFKEQ. The CDR3 extends over 16 amino acids.

The chain joins TRBV20-1 to TRBJ2-4; lacking DNA, the TRBD2 call made by TCRdb goes unchecked. This CDR3 is 17 amino acids long. CDR1 DFQATT and CDR2 SNEGSKA come from the germline V gene (reference sequence). The CDR3 reads CSAPHWASGLAKNIQYF.

V is TRBV5-1 and J is TRBJ1-1. CDR1 and CDR2 from the germline V gene are SGHRS and YFSETQ. There are 12 residues in the CDR3. CDR3 sequence reads: CASSEGMGRAFF.

The V gene is TRBV30, the J gene TRBJ2-1; without DNA, the TCRdb call of TRBD1 cannot be checked. CDR3 length: 13 amino acids. Germline CDR1 GTSNPN, CDR2 SVGIG (reference sequence). The CDR3 is CAWTQGSNNEQFF.

The J gene is TRBJ2-1, the V gene TRBV10-2; the TRBD2 assignment by TCRdb is unverifiable without DNA. The CDR3 runs 18 residues. The V gene's germline CDR1 is WSHSY and CDR2 SAAADI. CDR3 residues: CASRTGTSGMSSYNEQFF.

This chain uses TRBV5-1 with TRBJ1-3; the TCRdb call, TRBD1, lacks DNA for checking. The germline V gene has CDR1 SGHRS and CDR2 YFSETQ. CDR3 length: 15 residues. This chain's CDR3 is CASSLVQGHGNTIYF.

The J gene is TRBJ2-1, the V gene TRBV6-6; TCRdb picks TRBD2, but there is no DNA to check that call. Germline values: CDR1 MNHNY, CDR2 SVGAGI (reference sequence). This CDR3 spans 16 amino acids. The chain's CDR3 is CASSYSAAGGPNEQFF.

The rearrangement joins TRBV11-2 to TRBJ1-1; TCRdb designates TRBD1, a call that cannot be tested without DNA. There are 15 residues in the CDR3. Germline V CDR1 and CDR2: SGHAT, FQNNGV. The CDR3 reads CASSAYRGRGTEAFF.

This chain links TRBV30 with TRBJ1-3. There are 15 residues in the CDR3. Germline CDR1 and CDR2: GTSNPN and SVGIG (reference sequence). CDR3 loop: CAWSVWSPFGNTIYF.

V and J are TRBV12-5 and TRBJ2-1; the TCRdb D gene call, TRBD2, has no DNA to confirm it. Per the germline V gene, CDR1 is LGHNT and CDR2 is FRNRAP. The CDR3 contains 14 residues. This chain's CDR3 is CASGLASGKNEQFF. Full variable domain (remainder filled in from reference TRBV12-5 and TRBJ2-1): DARVTQTPRHKVTEMGQEVTMRCQPILGHNTVFWYRQTMMQGLELLAYFRNRAPLDDSGMPKDRFSAEMPDATLATLKIQPSEPRDSAVYFCASGLASGKNEQFFGPGTRLTVL.

The rearrangement uses TRBV4-1 and TRBJ2-7; checking the TCRdb D call of TRBD1 is not possible without DNA. CDR1 MGHRA and CDR2 YSYEKL come from the germline V gene. CDR3 length: 15 amino acids. The CDR3 region is CASSQEEIGAYEQYF.

The genes are TRBV19 and TRBJ1-4; with no DNA, the TCRdb D assignment of TRBD1 cannot be verified. Germline CDR1 is LNHDA and CDR2 is SQIVND (reference sequence). The CDR3 spans 16 residues. This CDR3 reads CASSDPGGVTNEKLFF. Based on the CDR3 plus reference TRBV19 and TRBJ1-4, the full variable domain is DGGITQSPKYLFRKEGQNVTLSCEQNLNHDAMYWYRQDPGQGLRLIYYSQIVNDFQKGDIAEGYSVSREKKESFPLTVTSAQKNPTAFYLCASSDPGGVTNEKLFFGSGTQLSVL.

J is TRBJ2-2 and V is TRBV7-9; the TCRdb D gene call, TRBD1, has no DNA to confirm it. Germline lookup yields CDR1 SEHNR and CDR2 FQNEAQ (reference sequence). The CDR3 covers 15 residues. The CDR3 sequence is CASSHDRANTGELFF.

The CDR3 protein is CASSPGVWREHSYEQYF. V is TRBV3-1 and J is TRBJ2-7; TCRdb names TRBD2, which stays unverified in the absence of DNA. The length of the CDR3 is 17 residues. Germline V gene lookup returns CDR1 LGHDT and CDR2 YNNKEL (reference sequence).